Following are 25 T cell receptor beta chains from one sample sequenced in a study of cytomegalovirus exposure and HLA in healthy donors (dated by TCRdb to 2017 to 2019). Libraries were constructed by the immunoSEQ multiplex PCR assay. A mixture of 60 forward primers for TCR Vbeta segments and 13 reverse primers for TCR Jbeta segments was used in the multiplex PCR. The table was pulled from immuneACCESS by TCRdb, which kept in-frame rearrangements only. Such tables lose some clones; where checked, under half of the loss comes from unresolved V genes, and the rest has no known cause. This sample has tens of thousands of clones in its table, and around two thirds of those were observed once. The ten biggest clones cover 3.5% to 4.5% of the sample. Sequencing was carried out using PBMCs. The receptors shown here come from a man younger than 40 in good health and CMV-seronegative.

The chain uses TRBV27 and TRBJ1-5; unclear D gene. The CDR3 is made up of 15 amino acids. V shed 3 bases and J shed 2 bases, with 11 bases lying between them. Germline CDR1 is MNHEY and CDR2 is SMNVEV (reference sequence). The DNA of the CDR3 is TGTGCCAGCAGTTTTTCCAGGAAGGGCAATCAGCCCCAGCATTTT. Protein sequence: CASSFSRKGNQPQHF.

This clone was counted a few times. The rearrangement links TRBV4-3 to TRBJ1-2; D may be TRBD1 (6 bases). The germline V gene encodes CDR1 LGHNA and CDR2 YSLEER. The CDR3 has 14 residues. Between the trimmed V and J ends, which lost 1 base and 3 bases, there was a span of 9 bases. CDR3 sequence (DNA): TGCGCCAGCAGCCAAGTTCACAGGGACTATGGCTACACCTTC. Its translation is CASSQVHRDYGYTF.

This chain connects TRBV7-6 to TRBJ1-2; perhaps TRBD1 as D (6 bases). The CDR3 loop spans 14 amino acids. Germline-derived CDR1 and CDR2 are SGHVS and FNYEAQ. The V end lost 5 bases, the J end lost 4 bases, and 14 bases lay between the germline ends. The CDR3 nucleotides read TGTGCCAGCAGCCTACAGGGAGAGGGCTATGGCTACACCTTC. It codes for CASSLQGEGYGYTF.

The chain joins TRBV10-3 to TRBJ2-6, with a tentative D call TRBD1 (6 bases). Germline V lookup: CDR1 ENHRY, CDR2 SYGVKD. With 5 bases removed from V and 4 bases from J, the gap between germline ends came to 24 bases. The CDR3 extends over 19 amino acids. In nucleotides, the CDR3 is TGTGCCATCAGTTACCACGAGGACAGTCTCCTCCGCGGGGCCAACGTCCTGACTTTC. Amino acid sequence: CAISYHEDSLLRGANVLTF.

The V gene is TRBV11-3, the J gene TRBJ1-6, with D unclear. With 1 base removed from V and 7 bases from J, the gap between germline ends came to 8 bases. Germline CDR1 SGHNT, CDR2 YENEEA. The CDR3 loop spans 14 amino acids. As DNA, the CDR3 is TGTGCCAGCAGCTTAGGACCGGAGAATTCACCCCTCCACTTT. It is translated as CASSLGPENSPLHF.

J is TRBJ1-2 and V is TRBV10-3; maybe TRBD1 (5 bases). From germline, CDR1 is ENHRY and CDR2 SYGVKD. This CDR3 is 15 amino acids long. Deletions cut 4 bases from V and 4 bases from J, with 16 bases between. This CDR3 reads CAISALGRGGYGYTF. The CDR3 region has the DNA TGTGCCATCAGTGCCCTGGGGAGGGGCGGCTATGGCTACACCTTC.

This rearrangement joins TRBV7-9 to TRBJ2-4, with TRBD2 matching 10 bases. Germline V gene sequence: CDR1 SEHNR, CDR2 FQNEAQ (reference sequence). Trimming at V came to 1 base and at J to 0 bases, leaving 9 bases not matched to a gene. This CDR3 contains 19 residues. The CDR3 DNA reads as TGTGCCAGCAGCTTAGAGTGGCTAGCGGGAGATCTAGCCAAAAACATTCAGTACTTC. Protein sequence: CASSLEWLAGDLAKNIQYF. The full variable domain, completed using reference TRBV7-9 and TRBJ2-4, is DTGVSQNPRHKITKRGQNVTFRCDPISEHNRLYWYRQTLGQGPEFLTYFQNEAQLEKSRLLSDRFSAERPKGSFSTLEIQRTEQGDSAMYLCASSLEWLAGDLAKNIQYFGAGTRLSVL.

V usage is TRBV5-5 and J usage is TRBJ2-5; 7 nucleotides line up with TRBD2. This CDR3 is built from 14 residues. The germline V gene encodes CDR1 SGHKS and CDR2 YYEKEE (reference sequence). Germline trimming cut 5 bases from V and 2 bases from J; bases unmatched to any gene: 6. The CDR3 nucleotides are TGTGCCAGCAGGTTCTCTAGCGGTCAAGAGACCCAGTACTTC. This codes for CASRFSSGQETQYF.

This clone was picked up a small number of times. The chain combines TRBV6-5 with TRBJ2-7; TRBD2 aligns across 13 bases. The V gene end was trimmed by 8 bases and the J gene end by 7 bases; junction bases not matched to a gene: 8. Germline-derived CDR1 and CDR2 are MNHEY and SVGAGI. The CDR3 is made up of 14 amino acids. The CDR3 sequence is CASAPGLAGWEQYF. The DNA for the CDR3 is TGTGCCAGCGCCCCGGGACTAGCGGGATGGGAGCAGTACTTC.

The count of this clone is one. V usage is TRBV9 and J usage is TRBJ2-5, with D perhaps TRBD1 (5 bases). The DNA end lines up better with TRBJ2-7; the J call may be wrong. The CDR3 length is 16 residues. Germline lookup yields CDR1 SGDLS and CDR2 YYNGEE. This CDR3 reads CASSTTTESTSYEQYF. CDR3 coding DNA: TGTGCCAGCAGCACGACGACAGAATCCACGAGCTACGAGCAGTACTTC.

V usage is TRBV27 and J usage is TRBJ2-4; a possible D gene is TRBD1 (5 bases). The CDR3 is 14 residues long. V shed 3 bases and J shed 2 bases, with 8 bases lying between them. Germline CDR1 and CDR2: MNHEY and SMNVEV (reference sequence). CDR3 in DNA: TGTGCCAGCAGTTTCAGGGAATCCAAAAACATTCAGTACTTC. Its protein is CASSFRESKNIQYF.

The V gene is TRBV5-1, the J gene TRBJ2-7; 8 positions agree with TRBD1. CDR3 length equals 14 residues. Germline lookup yields CDR1 SGHRS and CDR2 YFSETQ. The J segment lost 4 bases and the V segment lost 3 bases, leaving 6 bases of the junction unmatched. The chain's CDR3 is CASSSTGGRYEQYF. As DNA, the CDR3 is TGCGCCAGCAGCTCCACAGGGGGAAGGTACGAGCAGTACTTC.

The rearrangement links TRBV7-3 to TRBJ2-2; unclear D gene. V lost 5 bases to trimming and J lost 4 bases, with 14 bases between them. The CDR3 is made up of 15 amino acids. Germline assignment: CDR1 SGHTA and CDR2 FQGTGA. Written as DNA, the CDR3 is TGTGCCAGCAGCCCCGAAATGCGTGGCACCGGGGAGCTGTTTTTT. This encodes CASSPEMRGTGELFF.

The sample holds a few counts of this clone. This rearrangement joins TRBV4-2 to TRBJ2-7; TRBD1 matches 10 bases. The CDR3 length is 17 residues. CDR1 and CDR2 from the germline V gene are LGHNA and YNFKEQ. V dropped 1 base and J dropped 4; count of bases not matched to a gene: 10. The CDR3 loop reads CASSQGMPRTGGYEQYF. CDR3 nucleotides: TGTGCCAGCAGCCAAGGAATGCCCAGGACAGGGGGTTACGAGCAGTACTTC.

The sample holds a few counts of this clone. This chain joins TRBV18 and TRBJ2-5; tentative D call: TRBD2 (6 bases). Germline assignment: CDR1 KGHSH and CDR2 LQKENI. The CDR3 sequence is 16 residues long. V lost 0 bases, J lost 6 bases, and 17 bases lay in between. CDR3 DNA sequence: TGTGCCAGCTCACCACCCCAGGGAGGCCTCGCGAAGACCCAGTACTTC. Translating gives CASSPPQGGLAKTQYF.

DNA of the CDR3: TGTGCCAGCGGAGTTAGCTCTGGAAACACCATATATTTT. It yields the protein CASGVSSGNTIYF. V and J are TRBV25-1 and TRBJ1-3; D is unresolved. The V gene lost 8 bases and the J gene lost 0 bases, with 8 bases spanning the gap. From germline, CDR1 is MGHDK and CDR2 SYGVNS. The CDR3 is made up of 13 amino acids.

The chain recombines TRBV27 with TRBJ2-3; D possibly corresponds to TRBD2 (6 bases). The CDR3 sequence is 17 residues long. V gave up 0 bases and J gave up 3 bases, with 16 bases separating them. CDR1 and CDR2 from the germline V gene are MNHEY and SMNVEV (reference sequence). The CDR3 sequence is CASSLSQGGHRTDTQYF. In DNA form, the CDR3 reads TGTGCCAGCAGTTTATCCCAGGGAGGCCACAGGACAGATACGCAGTATTTT.

The chain combines TRBV2 with TRBJ2-5; a weak D match, TRBD2 (5 bases). The end of the DNA fits TRBJ2-7 better, so the J call may be wrong. Germline CDR1 and CDR2: SNHLY and FYNNEI. There are 14 residues in the CDR3. CDR3 in DNA: TGTGCCACTTCCGGCGGGCCGGGTAACTACGAGCAGTACTTC. It specifies CATSGGPGNYEQYF.

In this sample, this clone turned up once. V gene TRBV19 combines with J gene TRBJ2-2; the D gene is possibly TRBD1 (6 bases). CDR3 size: 15 residues. The ends were cut back, 0 bases at V and 6 bases at J, with 11 bases in the middle. CDR1 LNHDA and CDR2 SQIVND come from the germline V gene (reference sequence). The DNA for the CDR3 is TGTGCCAGTAGTATAGACAGGGGTTGGGCCGGGGAGCTGTTTTTT. Amino acid sequence: CASSIDRGWAGELFF.

This rearrangement joins TRBV7-3 to TRBJ2-3; D gene ambiguous. Germline CDR1 SGHTA, CDR2 FQGTGA. The V gene lost 2 bases and the J gene lost 1 base, with 4 bases spanning the gap. CDR3 length equals 13 residues. CDR3 coding DNA: TGTGCCAGCAGCTTATTAGGCACAGATACGCAGTATTTT. Its translation: CASSLLGTDTQYF.

In this sample, this clone turned up a few times. For the CDR3, the DNA is TGTGCCAGCAGTTTTTCGGGACAGAACACTGAAGCTTTCTTT. Its translation is CASSFSGQNTEAFF. The chain joins TRBV27 to TRBJ1-1; weak D call: TRBD1 (6 bases). CDR1 and CDR2 from the germline V gene are MNHEY and SMNVEV (reference sequence). The germline V and J ends were trimmed by 3 bases and 1 base, with 9 bases remaining between them. CDR3 length: 14 residues.

This clone has just a few counts. This sequence joins TRBV12-1 and TRBJ2-7; TRBD2 was called by the table and not checked on the DNA. TRBV12-1 is designated a pseudogene. There are 16 residues in the CDR3. CDR3 sequence (DNA): TGTGCCAGCAGCCTGCCGGGACTAGCTTTAAGGTACGAGCAGTACTTC. Amino acid sequence: CASSLPGLALRYEQYF.

The chain links TRBV7-6 to TRBJ1-1; TRBD1 matches at 8 bases. The CDR3 spans 16 residues. Germline-derived CDR1 and CDR2 are SGHVS and FNYEAQ. Trimming at V came to 5 bases and at J to 4 bases, leaving 12 bases not matched to a gene. The CDR3 DNA is TGTGCCAGCAGCCCAGAGACAGGGGCCTTTGGCACTGAAGCTTTCTTT. Amino acids: CASSPETGAFGTEAFF. Full variable domain (outside the CDR3, taken from reference TRBV7-6 and TRBJ1-1): GAGVSQSPRYKVTKRGQDVALRCDPISGHVSLYWYRQALGQGPEFLTYFNYEAQQDKSGLPNDRFSAERPEGSISTLTIQRTEQRDSAMYRCASSPETGAFGTEAFFGQGTRLTVV.

The genes are TRBV19 and TRBJ2-3; 12 bases fit TRBD1. The CDR3 consists of 18 residues. Trimming cost V 0 bases and J 5 bases; bases outside gene matches: 9. In germline, CDR1 is LNHDA, CDR2 SQIVND (reference sequence). The CDR3 here is CASSIEGPGQGARDTQYF. The CDR3 DNA sequence: TGTGCCAGTAGTATAGAGGGTCCGGGACAGGGGGCGCGAGATACGCAGTATTTT.

The CDR3 loop reads CASSPVGVNEQYF. Written as DNA, the CDR3 is TGCGCCAGCAGCCCGGTAGGGGTTAACGAGCAGTACTTC. The chain employs TRBV4-3 and TRBJ2-5; tentative D call: TRBD1 (5 bases). The end of the DNA aligns better with TRBJ2-7, so the J call may be wrong. CDR1 and CDR2 from the germline V gene are LGHNA and YSLEER. This CDR3 has 13 amino acids.